A single sample is the source of the 21 T cell receptor beta chains below, sequenced in a study of blood T cell repertoires in COVID-19. The assay was immunoSEQ multiplex PCR, and TCRdb's table has in-frame clones only and misses some. The data show 150,000 or so clones, around 86% seen once. Sequencing was done on a sample of peripheral blood. The receptors come from a man aged 55-75 years with COVID-19, enrolled during active disease.

V and J are TRBV12-3 or TRBV12-4 and TRBJ2-1; D is perhaps TRBD2 (7 bases). V was pared by 7 bases and J by 10 bases, with 17 bases between. The CDR3 spans 13 residues. The CDR3 DNA is TGTGCCAGCACCCGACCGGGGGGCGGCGAGCAGTTCTTC. It yields the protein CASTRPGGGEQFF.

This clone was seen just once. The genes are TRBV12-2 and TRBJ1-1; the DNA was not used to check the table's D call, TRBD1. TRBV12-2 is designated a pseudogene. This CDR3 comprises 20 residues. This CDR3 reads CASRFFSGTGLIKRNTEAFF. CDR3 sequence (DNA): TGTGCAAGTCGCTTTTTCTCGGGGACAGGGTTGATTAAAAGGAACACTGAAGCTTTCTTT.

V usage is TRBV27 and J usage is TRBJ1-1, with a possible D match to TRBD1 (6 bases). The V gene lost 6 bases and the J gene lost 4 bases, with 12 bases spanning the gap. The V gene's germline CDR1 is MNHEY and CDR2 SMNVEV (reference sequence). The CDR3 extends over 13 amino acids. The CDR3 region has the DNA TGTGCCAGCAGGTACAGGGCAGGCACTGAAGCTTTCTTT. Protein: CASRYRAGTEAFF.

The chain links TRBV19 to TRBJ2-2; D is uncertain. CDR1 LNHDA and CDR2 SQIVND come from the germline V gene (reference sequence). Trimming took 11 bases from V and 3 from J, leaving 13 bases between them. The CDR3 length is 13 residues. CDR3 in DNA: TGTGCCTCTCGTCTAGTGGACACCGGGGAGCTGTTTTTT. Its translation is CASRLVDTGELFF.

The chain carries TRBV10-3 and TRBJ1-6, with D possibly TRBD1 on 6 matching bases. Per the germline V gene, CDR1 is ENHRY and CDR2 is SYGVKD. This CDR3 comprises 15 residues. With 7 bases removed from V and 6 bases from J, the gap between germline ends came to 16 bases. CDR3 protein: CAITQDSSGNSPLHF. CDR3 DNA: TGTGCCATCACCCAGGACAGTTCGGGTAATTCACCCCTCCACTTT.

The chain couples TRBV6-5 to TRBJ2-5; D unclear. The ends were cut back, 6 bases at V and 2 bases at J, with 13 bases in the middle. The length of the CDR3 is 14 residues. CDR1 MNHEY and CDR2 SVGAGI come from the germline V gene. The CDR3 here is CASRPVHLQETQYF. CDR3 DNA: TGTGCCAGCAGACCCGTGCACTTACAAGAGACCCAGTACTTC.

The V call is TRBV12-3 or TRBV12-4, the J call TRBJ1-5; weak D call: TRBD1 (6 bases). This CDR3 region has 13 residues. Between the trimmed V and J ends, which lost 6 bases and 5 bases, there was a span of 11 bases. The CDR3 coding sequence is TGTGCCAGCAGGAAAGGGGGGGATCAGCCCCAGCATTTT. Encoded protein: CASRKGGDQPQHF.

The chain uses TRBV2 and TRBJ2-3, with TRBD2 identical over 7 bases. The trim removed 5 bases at V and 0 bases at J, leaving 5 bases unmatched. The CDR3 has 15 residues. Germline values: CDR1 SNHLY, CDR2 FYNNEI. The CDR3 here is CASSLASGSTDTQYF. Written as DNA, the CDR3 is TGTGCCAGCAGTTTGGCTAGCGGTAGCACAGATACGCAGTATTTT.

The chain combines TRBV30 with TRBJ2-6, with D possibly matching TRBD2 (6 bases). V lost 4 bases to trimming and J lost 2 bases, with 12 bases between them. The germline gives CDR1 GTSNPN, CDR2 SVGIG (reference sequence). The CDR3 spans 15 residues. The DNA for the CDR3 is TGTGCCTGGACCCGGCCGGGGGCTGGGGCCAACGTCCTGACTTTC. Encoded protein: CAWTRPGAGANVLTF.

Concerning this clone itself: This specimen includes other DNA sequences encoding the same CDR3. J is TRBJ1-2 and V is TRBV29-1, with a possible D match to TRBD1 (6 bases). Germline loops: CDR1 SQVTM, CDR2 ANQGSEA. Trimming stripped 8 bases from V and 2 bases from J, with 12 bases between. The CDR3 length is 12 residues. CDR3 residues: CSCGGANYGYTF. Written as DNA, the CDR3 is TGCAGCTGCGGGGGGGCCAACTATGGCTACACCTTC.

The J gene is TRBJ2-1, the V gene TRBV28, with TRBD2 matching 9 bases. CDR1 MDHEN and CDR2 SYDVKM come from the germline V gene. Unmatched junction bases numbered 4, after V lost 2 bases and J lost 5 bases. This CDR3 region has 15 residues. The CDR3, as DNA: TGTGCCAGCAGTTTAGCGGGGGGGCTCGACAATGAGCAGTTCTTC. It specifies CASSLAGGLDNEQFF.

This sequence joins TRBV7-6 and TRBJ2-1; D call uncertain. CDR3 size: 15 residues. Trimming left V 2 bases short and J 0 bases short, with 8 bases between. CDR1 and CDR2 (germline): SGHVS, FNYEAQ. CDR3: CASSLSPSSYNEQFF. The CDR3 region has the DNA TGTGCCAGCAGCTTAAGTCCGAGCTCCTACAATGAGCAGTTCTTC. Variable domain in full (rest from reference TRBV7-6 and TRBJ2-1): GAGVSQSPRYKVTKRGQDVALRCDPISGHVSLYWYRQALGQGPEFLTYFNYEAQQDKSGLPNDRFSAERPEGSISTLTIQRTEQRDSAMYRCASSLSPSSYNEQFFGPGTRLTVL.

CDR3 amino acids: CASSLRLSGETYNSPLHF. CDR3 bases: TGTGCCAGCAGCTTAAGGTTGTCCGGAGAGACCTATAATTCACCCCTCCACTTT. The chain uses TRBV7-8 and TRBJ1-6; D is unresolved. The V end was cut by 2 bases, the J end by 2 bases, with 16 bases between. Germline assignment: CDR1 SGHVS and CDR2 FQNEAQ. This CDR3 has 18 residues.

Only one count was recorded for this clone. This chain joins TRBV5-1 and TRBJ2-3; possible D gene TRBD2, 6 bases. Trimming shortened V by 0 bases and J by 1 base, and 9 bases separated the two germline ends. Germline V lookup: CDR1 SGHRS, CDR2 YFSETQ. The CDR3 extends over 15 amino acids. DNA for the CDR3: TGCGCCAGCAGCTTGGCCCCTAGCGGCACAGATACGCAGTATTTT. Residues: CASSLAPSGTDTQYF.

The DNA of the CDR3 is TGTGCCAGTAGTACCCCCCCGGGGGTCACCGGGGAGCTGTTTTTT. Its protein product is CASSTPPGVTGELFF. The chain has TRBV19 and TRBJ2-2, with TRBD2 as a possible D gene (6 bases). The CDR3 consists of 15 residues. V lost 4 bases to trimming and J lost 4 bases, with 13 bases between them. The germline V gene has CDR1 LNHDA and CDR2 SQIVND (reference sequence). The entire variable domain, with the rest obtained from reference TRBV19 and TRBJ2-2, is as follows: DGGITQSPKYLFRKEGQNVTLSCEQNLNHDAMYWYRQDPGQGLRLIYYSQIVNDFQKGDIAEGYSVSREKKESFPLTVTSAQKNPTAFYLCASSTPPGVTGELFFGEGSRLTVL.

The V and J genes are TRBV7-9 and TRBJ2-1, with 10 bases fitting TRBD1. The CDR3 extends over 16 amino acids. The ends lost 4 bases at V and 3 bases at J; junction bases unmatched: 6. The germline CDR1 and CDR2 sequences are SEHNR and FQNEAQ (reference sequence). CDR3 DNA sequence: TGTGCCAGCAGCTCTACCGGGACAGGGGACTACAATGAGCAGTTCTTC. Amino acids: CASSSTGTGDYNEQFF.

V usage is TRBV6-5 and J usage is TRBJ1-2; possible D gene TRBD1, 6 bases. CDR1 is MNHEY, CDR2 SVGAGI, per germline. The V gene lost 6 bases and the J gene lost 5 bases, with 16 bases spanning the gap. The CDR3 runs 14 residues. The CDR3 DNA reads as TGTGCCAGCAGATACGATACAGGGCCATATGGCTACACCTTC. It is translated as CASRYDTGPYGYTF.

The chain has TRBV11-2 and TRBJ2-7; TRBD2 matches 10 bases. Unmatched junction bases numbered 9, after V lost 1 base and J lost 3 bases. Germline lookup yields CDR1 SGHAT and CDR2 FQNNGV. This CDR3 has 17 residues. CDR3 nucleotide sequence: TGTGCCAGCAGCTTAGTAATTTCTAGCGGGGGCTACTACGAGCAGTACTTC. Translated, it gives CASSLVISSGGYYEQYF.

This chain links TRBV30 with TRBJ1-5; TRBD1 matches 7 bases. Per the germline V gene, CDR1 is GTSNPN and CDR2 is SVGIG (reference sequence). Losses at the gene ends were 0 bases for V and 1 base for J; bases not matched to a gene: 9. The length of the CDR3 is 17 residues. The CDR3 spells CAWSVQLGGTSNQPQHF. The CDR3 region has the DNA TGTGCCTGGAGTGTACAGCTAGGGGGCACGAGCAATCAGCCCCAGCATTTT. Full variable domain (missing parts from reference TRBV30 and TRBJ1-5): SQTIHQWPATLVQPVGSPLSLECTVEGTSNPNLYWYRQAAGRGLQLLFYSVGIGQISSEVPQNLSASRPQDRQFILSSKKLLLSDSGFYLCAWSVQLGGTSNQPQHFGDGTRLSIL.

The chain recombines TRBV27 with TRBJ1-5; maybe TRBD1 (5 bases). The CDR3 has 16 residues. V lost 5 bases to trimming and J lost 4 bases, with 18 bases between them. Germline-derived CDR1 and CDR2 are MNHEY and SMNVEV (reference sequence). Here the CDR3 DNA reads TGTGCCAGCAGTCCCCTCGACAGCAAGAAAAATCAGCCCCAGCATTTT. This sequence encodes CASSPLDSKKNQPQHF.

The chain links TRBV6-1 to TRBJ2-5; 9 nucleotides match TRBD2. The trim removed 4 bases at V and 2 bases at J, leaving 8 bases unmatched. The germline V gene has CDR1 MNHNS and CDR2 SASEGT. The CDR3 runs to 16 residues. CDR3 sequence: CASSARLAGYQETQYF. In nucleotides, the CDR3 is TGTGCCAGCAGTGCAAGGCTAGCGGGGTATCAAGAGACCCAGTACTTC.